The 19 T cell receptor beta chains presented below share a single source sample, sequenced in a study of graft-versus-host responses after intestinal transplantation. The antigens for these receptors are not known. The repertoire was sequenced with immunoSEQ multiplex PCR; TCRdb's copy has only in-frame clones and lacks some. Among tens of thousands of clones, 84% were seen once, and the ten largest hold 0.39%. This specimen was unstimulated CD4+ T cells sorted from spleen or lymph node cells, taken before transplant. These receptors were collected from a human donor who was the organ donor for an intestinal transplant.

This clone was observed a handful of times. This chain connects TRBV19 to TRBJ2-6; 12 positions agree with TRBD1. Germline lookup yields CDR1 LNHDA and CDR2 SQIVND (reference sequence). This CDR3 region has 18 residues. The V segment lost 5 bases and the J segment 1 base; nucleotides outside the gene matches: 6. The CDR3 sequence is CASSGRDRGLSGANVLTF. The DNA for the CDR3 is TGTGCCAGTAGTGGCCGGGACAGGGGGCTATCTGGGGCCAACGTCCTGACTTTC. The full variable domain, rest sourced from reference TRBV19 and TRBJ2-6, is DGGITQSPKYLFRKEGQNVTLSCEQNLNHDAMYWYRQDPGQGLRLIYYSQIVNDFQKGDIAEGYSVSREKKESFPLTVTSAQKNPTAFYLCASSGRDRGLSGANVLTFGAGSRLTVL.

The gene calls are TRBV4-3 and TRBJ2-7; the D gene is possibly TRBD1 (6 bases). Germline CDR1 and CDR2: LGHNA and YSLEER. This CDR3 has 15 residues. V lost 0 bases to trimming and J lost 1 base, with 10 bases between them. This CDR3 is CASSQDSTGSYEQYV. In DNA, the CDR3 is TGCGCCAGCAGCCAAGATAGTACAGGGTCCTACGAGCAGTACGTC.

V gene TRBV5-1 combines with J gene TRBJ1-1; D perhaps matches TRBD1 (6 bases). The CDR3 runs 14 residues. V was trimmed by 0 bases and J by 4 bases, leaving 10 bases between them. The V gene's germline CDR1 is SGHRS and CDR2 YFSETQ. CDR3 sequence: CASSLARGLTEAFF. The CDR3 DNA reads TGCGCCAGCAGCTTGGCCAGGGGCCTCACTGAAGCTTTCTTT. Based on the CDR3 plus reference TRBV5-1 and TRBJ1-1, the full variable domain is KAGVTQTPRYLIKTRGQQVTLSCSPISGHRSVSWYQQTPGQGLQFLFEYFSETQRNKGNFPGRFSGRQFSNSRSEMNVSTLELGDSALYLCASSLARGLTEAFFGQGTRLTVV.

V usage is TRBV2 and J usage is TRBJ1-2, with D uncertain. This CDR3 spans 13 amino acids. Germline CDR1 SNHLY, CDR2 FYNNEI. The germline V and J ends were trimmed by 4 bases and 4 bases, with 10 bases remaining between them. In DNA, the CDR3 is TGTGCCAGCAGTGTGGCCATGGTCTATGGCTACACCTTC. It is translated as CASSVAMVYGYTF.

This clone was detected once. This chain joins TRBV6-5 and TRBJ1-1, with D uncertain. Germline V gene data show CDR1 as MNHEY and CDR2 as SVGAGI. V lost 0 bases to trimming and J lost 0 bases, with 11 bases between them. The CDR3 loop spans 16 amino acids. CDR3: CASSYSRFSMNTEAFF. Written as DNA, the CDR3 is TGTGCCAGCAGTTACTCGAGGTTTTCCATGAACACTGAAGCTTTCTTT.

The CDR3 DNA reads as TGCGCCAGCAGCCGAGAAGTAGTCGTAGCCGGGACAGGGGGCTACACACTGTTTTTT. It encodes CASSREVVVAGTGGYTLFF. This sequence joins TRBV4-3 and TRBJ1-4; 12 nucleotides line up with TRBD1. This CDR3 has 19 amino acids. Germline CDR1 reads LGHNA; CDR2 reads YSLEER. Losses at the gene ends were 4 bases for V and 13 bases for J; bases not matched to a gene: 22.

The chain combines TRBV5-1 with TRBJ2-2; 8 bases align to TRBD2. The CDR3 loop spans 15 amino acids. V lost 3 bases to trimming and J lost 6 bases; unmatched junction nucleotides: 7. CDR1 SGHRS and CDR2 YFSETQ come from the germline V gene. The CDR3 protein is CASSWGLDPSGELFF. The CDR3 DNA sequence: TGCGCCAGCAGCTGGGGACTAGACCCTTCCGGGGAGCTGTTTTTT. The whole variable domain, filled in from reference TRBV5-1 and TRBJ2-2, reads KAGVTQTPRYLIKTRGQQVTLSCSPISGHRSVSWYQQTPGQGLQFLFEYFSETQRNKGNFPGRFSGRQFSNSRSEMNVSTLELGDSALYLCASSWGLDPSGELFFGEGSRLTVL.

The chain joins TRBV18 to TRBJ2-5, with 8 bases matching TRBD2. Germline V gene data show CDR1 as KGHSH and CDR2 as LQKENI. The CDR3 is made up of 14 amino acids. V was clipped by 3 bases and J by 2 bases; unmatched bases: 2. CDR3 nucleotides: TGTGCCAGCTCACCGGGACTAGGACAAGAGACCCAGTACTTC. Translation: CASSPGLGQETQYF.

The CDR3 spells CASSLGGRGRHQDTQYF. The CDR3 nucleotides are TGTGCCAGCAGCTTGGGTGGCAGGGGGCGGCATCAAGATACGCAGTATTTT. This chain joins TRBV5-4 and TRBJ2-3; the match to TRBD1 covers 8 bases. Germline V lookup: CDR1 SGHNT, CDR2 YYREEE (reference sequence). This CDR3 is 17 amino acids long. Unmatched junction bases numbered 11, after V lost 0 bases and J lost 5 bases.

V and J are TRBV18 and TRBJ2-1; D remains unclear. V shed 4 bases and J shed 2 bases, with 12 bases lying between them. Germline CDR1 is KGHSH and CDR2 is LQKENI. CDR3 length: 15 amino acids. The CDR3 loop reads CASSLLELTYNEQFF. The DNA of the CDR3 is TGTGCCAGCTCACTACTCGAGCTCACCTACAATGAGCAGTTCTTC.

The chain combines TRBV6-1 with TRBJ1-2; 8 nucleotides match TRBD1. The ends lost 0 bases at V and 7 bases at J; junction bases unmatched: 4. CDR3 length: 14 amino acids. Per the germline V gene, CDR1 is MNHNS and CDR2 is SASEGT. The CDR3 nucleotides read TGTGCCAGCAGTGAAGCAGAACAGGGGGGTGGCTACACCTTC. Residues: CASSEAEQGGGYTF.

The chain links TRBV28 to TRBJ2-1, with a weak D call TRBD2 (6 bases). V was shortened by 5 bases and J by 6 bases, with 14 bases between the two germline ends. Germline V CDR1 and CDR2: MDHEN, SYDVKM. The CDR3 extends over 14 amino acids. Here the CDR3 reads CASSRGPAGNEQFF. The CDR3 bases are TGTGCCAGCAGTAGAGGCCCAGCGGGCAATGAGCAGTTCTTC.

The genes are TRBV9 and TRBJ1-2, with 10 bases identical to TRBD1. Trimming took 1 base from V and 4 from J; bases not matched to a gene: 4. Germline V gene lookup returns CDR1 SGDLS and CDR2 YYNGEE. The CDR3 is 15 residues long. This CDR3 reads CASSVKGQGSYGYTF. The CDR3 coding sequence is TGTGCCAGCAGCGTAAAGGGACAGGGGTCCTATGGCTACACCTTC. Full variable domain (outside the CDR3, taken from reference TRBV9 and TRBJ1-2): DSGVTQTPKHLITATGQRVTLRCSPRSGDLSVYWYQQSLDQGLQFLIQYYNGEERAKGNILERFSAQQFPDLHSELNLSSLELGDSALYFCASSVKGQGSYGYTFGSGTRLTVV.

The V call is TRBV2, the J call TRBJ1-1; possible D gene TRBD1, 6 bases. Germline V gives CDR1 SNHLY, CDR2 FYNNEI. V was trimmed by 6 bases and J by 1 base, leaving 9 bases between them. This CDR3 comprises 13 residues. CDR3 loop: CASRRQANTEAFF. CDR3 nucleotides: TGTGCCAGCAGGAGACAGGCGAACACTGAAGCTTTCTTT. The full variable domain, its missing parts supplied by reference TRBV2 and TRBJ1-1, is EPEVTQTPSHQVTQMGQEVILRCVPISNHLYFYWYRQILGQKVEFLVSFYNNEISEKSEIFDDQFSVERPDGSNFTLKIRSTKLEDSAMYFCASRRQANTEAFFGQGTRLTVV.

The chain joins TRBV21-1 to TRBJ1-2; TRBD1, as called in the table, went unchecked against the DNA. TRBV21-1 is marked as a pseudogene. The CDR3 loop spans 14 amino acids. CDR3 bases: TGTGCCAGTAACCCGCGGGACAGCAGATATGGCTACACCTTC. It codes for CASNPRDSRYGYTF.

The gene calls are TRBV5-4 and TRBJ2-3; possible D gene TRBD2, 6 bases. The CDR3 spans 17 residues. Trimming shortened V by 2 bases and J by 7 bases, and 23 bases separated the two germline ends. CDR1 SGHNT and CDR2 YYREEE come from the germline V gene (reference sequence). The CDR3 here is CASSFMGVKRGGNTQYF. In DNA form, the CDR3 reads TGTGCCAGCAGCTTTATGGGGGTTAAAAGAGGAGGGAATACGCAGTATTTT.

The chain combines TRBV27 with TRBJ1-4, with a tentative D call TRBD1 (6 bases). CDR1 MNHEY and CDR2 SMNVEV come from the germline V gene (reference sequence). This CDR3 spans 14 amino acids. V was shortened by 3 bases and J by 8 bases, with 13 bases between the two germline ends. The CDR3 bases are TGTGCCAGCAGTTTCCTCGCGGGGGGCGAAAAACTGTTTTTT. It translates to CASSFLAGGEKLFF. Together with reference TRBV27 and TRBJ1-4, the CDR3 gives the full variable domain: EAQVTQNPRYLITVTGKKLTVTCSQNMNHEYMSWYRQDPGLGLRQIYYSMNVEVTDKGDVPEGYKVSRKEKRNFPLILESPSPNQTSLYFCASSFLAGGEKLFFGSGTQLSVL.

The rearrangement links TRBV5-1 to TRBJ2-6, with D possibly TRBD2 on 5 matching bases. The germline V gene has CDR1 SGHRS and CDR2 YFSETQ. The V and J ends lost 0 bases and 4 bases respectively, with 29 bases between them. The CDR3 totals 22 residues. This chain's CDR3 is CASSLGSVGRAGRTLGANVLTF. DNA for the CDR3: TGCGCCAGCAGCTTGGGGTCCGTTGGGAGAGCTGGCCGTACTCTGGGGGCCAACGTCCTGACTTTC.

This clone appeared once. CDR3 sequence: CASSPGTDHMGYTF. The DNA of the CDR3 is TGTGCCAGCAGTCCCGGGACAGACCATATGGGCTACACCTTC. The V and J genes are TRBV6-5 and TRBJ1-2; 7 bases match TRBD1. This CDR3 contains 14 residues. Trimming took 5 bases from V and 8 from J; bases not matched to a gene: 11. Germline CDR1 reads MNHEY; CDR2 reads SVGAGI.